A single TCR beta chain is shown here with its context. This table comes from immunoSEQ multiplex PCR, and its TCRdb copy is limited to in-frame clones, with some not included. The sample has about 40,000 clones, 75% to 90% seen once. This sample is part of a study of blood T cell repertoires in COVID-19. This CDR3 spans 14 amino acids. CDR1 is SNHLY and CDR2 is FYNNEI in the germline V gene. Trimming pared 3 bases from V and 1 base from J, leaving 10 bases between. This TCR was recovered from a woman older than 75 with active COVID-19. J is TRBJ2-7 and V is TRBV2, with TRBD1 as a possible D gene (6 bases). The material sequenced was peripheral blood. CDR3 in amino acids: CASSEGRGSYEQYF. For the CDR3, the DNA is TGTGCCAGCAGTGAGGGCAGGGGTTCCTACGAGCAGTACTTC.